The 18 T cell receptor beta chains reported below all come from one sample, sequenced in a study of glioma-infiltrating T cells after dendritic cell vaccination. TCRdb's table, derived via immunoSEQ multiplex PCR, lists solely in-frame clones and lacks some. The sample includes roughly 200 clones, roughly 85% of them seen just once. The starting material was tumor tissue, obtained before dendritic cell vaccination. These receptor sequences come from a human donor with glioblastoma.

V usage is TRBV10-1 and J usage is TRBJ2-6, with D unresolved. Germline loops: CDR1 WNHNN, CDR2 SYGVQD (reference sequence). Trimming took off 4 bases at V and 5 bases at J, with 15 bases between the two ends. This CDR3 region has 16 residues. The CDR3 region has the DNA TGCGCCAGCAGTGTCATCGCACAAAGTCGGGCCAACGTCCTGACTTTC. Amino acid sequence: CASSVIAQSRANVLTF.

Turning to this clone: The junction departs from germline at one end; a sequencing error may be responsible. The J gene is TRBJ2-7, the V gene TRBV7-9, with TRBD1 matching 10 bases. The germline gives CDR1 SEHNR, CDR2 FQNEAQ (reference sequence). This CDR3 spans 18 amino acids. DNA for the CDR3: TGTGCCAGCAGCTCTATAGGAAGGGACAGGGGAAGTCCCTACGAGCGGTACTTC. As protein: CASSSIGRDRGSPYERYF.

This chain joins TRBV15 and TRBJ2-3; 7 bases match TRBD2. The junction had 13 bases not matched to a gene; V was cut back by 0 bases and J by 7 bases. The germline CDR1 and CDR2 sequences are LNHNV and YYDKDF (reference sequence). CDR3 length: 17 amino acids. In nucleotides, the CDR3 is TGTGCCACCAGCAGAGATGACGGCGGGGGATACATGAATACGCAGTATTTT. It translates to CATSRDDGGGYMNTQYF. Drawing the rest from reference TRBV15 and TRBJ2-3, the complete variable domain is DAMVIQNPRYQVTQFGKPVTLSCSQTLNHNVMYWYQQKSSQAPKLLFHYYDKDFNNEADTPDNFQSRRPNTSFCFLDIRSPGLGDTAMYLCATSRDDGGGYMNTQYFGPGTRLTVL.

This chain links TRBV7-3 with TRBJ2-3; 7 positions match TRBD2. The CDR3 loop spans 15 amino acids. Germline V gene sequence: CDR1 SGHTA, CDR2 FQGTGA. V lost 2 bases and J lost 5; bases outside the gene matches: 7. CDR3 loop: CASSLGGREVDTQYF. The CDR3 DNA follows: TGTGCCAGCAGCTTAGGGGGACGGGAGGTAGATACGCAGTATTTT.

This clone has only a few counts. This CDR3 reads CASSPPGAKDTQYF. The CDR3 nucleotides read TGCGCCAGCAGCCCCCCAGGGGCGAAAGATACGCAGTATTTT. The V and J genes are TRBV4-1 and TRBJ2-3; D is possibly TRBD1 (6 bases). Germline-derived CDR1 and CDR2 are MGHRA and YSYEKL. V was clipped by 4 bases and J by 5 bases, with 13 bases between them. CDR3 length equals 14 residues.

The rearrangement links TRBV7-6 to TRBJ2-1; 10 positions match TRBD2. The CDR3 has 17 amino acids. V lost 1 base, J lost 5 bases, and 8 bases stayed unmatched. CDR1 is SGHVS, CDR2 FNYEAQ, per germline. As DNA, the CDR3 is TGTGCCAGCAGCTTAGTCCCGGCTAGCGGGGGAAACAATGAGCAGTTCTTC. Amino acids: CASSLVPASGGNNEQFF.

The V and J genes are TRBV19 and TRBJ1-5; 8 bases map to TRBD1. CDR3 length equals 16 residues. CDR1 and CDR2 from the germline V gene are LNHDA and SQIVND (reference sequence). V dropped 4 bases and J dropped 7; count of bases not matched to a gene: 12. This chain's CDR3 is CASSTRQGLSRQPQHF. CDR3 in DNA: TGTGCCAGTAGTACTAGACAGGGGCTCTCTAGACAGCCCCAGCATTTT.

The V gene is TRBV2, the J gene TRBJ1-6, with 7 bases matching TRBD1. V was clipped by 7 bases and J by 8 bases; unmatched bases: 5. Germline V gene data show CDR1 as SNHLY and CDR2 as FYNNEI. The CDR3 length is 13 residues. The chain's CDR3 is CASTDRVDSPLHF. The CDR3 bases are TGTGCCAGCACCGACAGGGTAGATTCACCCCTCCACTTT.

This clone was seen once. J is TRBJ2-3 and V is TRBV5-8, with 8 nucleotides matching TRBD1. The CDR3 contains 16 residues. Trimming removed 4 bases from V and 3 bases from J; junction bases left unmatched: 10. The germline gives CDR1 SGHTS, CDR2 YDEGEE. The DNA of the CDR3 is TGTGCCAGCAGCCCCAGGACAGGGTTAGGGACAGATACGCAGTATTTT. Translated, it gives CASSPRTGLGTDTQYF.

A single count supports this clone. This chain joins TRBV25-1 and TRBJ2-5; perhaps TRBD2 as D (6 bases). CDR1 MGHDK and CDR2 SYGVNS come from the germline V gene. The CDR3 totals 15 residues. Trimming removed 3 bases from V and 4 bases from J, with 15 bases in between. The CDR3 DNA is TGTGCCAGCAGTGATGGGTTCGGGCGGGGAGAGACCCAGTACTTC. This sequence encodes CASSDGFGRGETQYF.

The chain combines TRBV6-5 with TRBJ2-5; 7 nucleotides line up with TRBD1. CDR1 is MNHEY and CDR2 is SVGAGI in the germline V gene. The CDR3 spans 15 residues. V lost 6 bases to trimming and J lost 5 bases; unmatched junction nucleotides: 12. The CDR3 protein is CASSTPLRGFETQYF. The CDR3 DNA follows: TGTGCCAGCAGCACTCCTCTCAGGGGGTTCGAGACCCAGTACTTC.

The genes are TRBV9 and TRBJ2-5; TRBD2 is a possible D gene (6 bases). V lost 0 bases and J lost 5, with 11 bases in between. This CDR3 spans 14 amino acids. The germline V gene encodes CDR1 SGDLS and CDR2 YYNGEE. In DNA form, the CDR3 reads TGTGCCAGCAGCGTAGCCGGGGGATGGGAGACCCAGTACTTC. Protein product: CASSVAGGWETQYF.

This clone was detected only a few times. This chain links TRBV6-1 with TRBJ2-7; 10 nucleotides line up with TRBD2. The CDR3 is 15 amino acids. V gave up 6 bases and J gave up 3 bases; unmatched junction bases: 8. Per the germline V gene, CDR1 is MNHNS and CDR2 is SASEGT. CDR3 region: CASRSELAGNYEQYF. CDR3 bases: TGTGCCAGCAGATCCGAACTAGCGGGGAACTACGAGCAGTACTTC.

The V call is TRBV2, the J call TRBJ1-5, with 7 nucleotides matching TRBD1. J was trimmed by 2 bases and V by 3 bases; bases with no gene match: 4. This CDR3 spans 15 amino acids. Germline loops: CDR1 SNHLY, CDR2 FYNNEI. The CDR3 region is CASSDDRVGNQPQHF. For the CDR3, the DNA is TGTGCCAGCAGTGACGACAGGGTGGGCAATCAGCCCCAGCATTTT.

J is TRBJ1-1 and V is TRBV6-5, with 8 bases fitting TRBD1. This CDR3 has 15 residues. Trimming cost V 6 bases and J 1 base; bases outside gene matches: 7. Germline V gene lookup returns CDR1 MNHEY and CDR2 SVGAGI. CDR3 amino acids: CASRGGDRGNTEAFF. The CDR3 region has the DNA TGTGCCAGCAGGGGAGGAGACAGGGGGAACACTGAAGCTTTCTTT.

The chain recombines TRBV7-1 with TRBJ2-6, with D maybe TRBD1 (5 bases). TRBV7-1 has ORF status, its function being uncertain. Trimming removed 5 bases from V and 5 bases from J, with 25 bases in between. The CDR3 is made up of 19 amino acids. The CDR3 spells CASSLGTHEGQSRANVLTF. CDR3 sequence (DNA): TGTGCCAGCAGCCTAGGAACTCACGAAGGACAAAGTCGGGCCAACGTCCTGACTTTC.

The chain employs TRBV6-1 and TRBJ2-5; no firm D call. Trimming left V 2 bases short and J 4 bases short, with 20 bases between. The CDR3 is 17 residues long. From germline, CDR1 is MNHNS and CDR2 SASEGT. CDR3 nucleotide sequence: TGTGCCAGCAGTGAACACAGTGGCTCGTTTAAGTCAGAGACCCAGTACTTC. Amino acids: CASSEHSGSFKSETQYF.

The CDR3 reads CASSLVVGGGATNTQYF. In nucleotides, the CDR3 is TGTGCCAGCAGCTTAGTTGTTGGCGGTGGTGCCACGAATACGCAGTATTTT. The rearrangement uses TRBV7-2 and TRBJ2-3; D gene uncertain. Looked up from germline, CDR1 is SGHTA and CDR2 is FQGNSA. V was clipped by 1 base and J by 7 bases, with 21 bases between them. The CDR3 runs to 17 residues.